This TCR beta chain was recovered during a study of blood T cell repertoires in COVID-19. About the study: The study drew acute and convalescent COVID-19 samples from the United States, Italy and Spain.

Sequencing was performed with immunoSEQ multiplex PCR; in TCRdb, only in-frame clones are kept and a portion is missing. The sample lists over 250,000 clones, around 90% occurring once. This CDR3 region has 12 residues. V gave up 4 bases and J gave up 8 bases, with 11 bases separating them. Germline lookup yields CDR1 SEHNR and CDR2 FQNEAQ (reference sequence). Enrolled through a virtual design, the participants were between 18 and 89 years of age and came from fewer than 30 US areas. Each recovered donor of Cohort 3 presented with two negative PCRs, clearance, or symptom resolution. The receptor was derived from a woman aged 25-40 years who had recovered from COVID-19. The chain couples TRBV7-9 to TRBJ1-1; D is ambiguous. The source material was PBMCs or T cells enriched from blood (not recorded which). The CDR3 region is CASSSPTVEAFF. CDR3 coding DNA: TGTGCCAGCAGCTCCCCAACAGTAGAAGCTTTCTTT.